These 12 T cell receptor beta chains originate from one sample sequenced in a study of CD8+CD57+ T cells in acquired aplastic anemia. Template material for TCR beta VDJ and CDR3 profiling consisted of genomic DNA. TCRdb itself ran the reads through MiXCR, one entry per CDR3 protein. The sample consists of approximately 130,000 distinct CDR3 sequences, less than 45% of them appearing once. The sequencing input was sorted CD4+, CD8+, or CD8+CD57+ T cells (not recorded which) from PBMCs. All receptors derive from a human donor in good health, serving as a control.

About this clonotype: A clone one base away is much larger, so this may be a read error. The J gene is TRBJ2-3, the V gene TRBV6-1; D may correspond to TRBD1 or TRBD2 (5 bases each). CDR1 and CDR2 (germline): MNHNS, SASEGT. The CDR3 loop spans 16 amino acids. V lost 6 bases to trimming and J lost 6 bases, with 22 bases between them. The CDR3 sequence: CASREGRATVSDTQYF. For the CDR3, the DNA is TGTGCCAGCAGAGAGGGGCGGGCCACCGTGTCGGATACGCAGTATTTT.

The chain employs TRBV24-1 and TRBJ2-6; maybe TRBD2 (6 bases). Germline V lookup: CDR1 KGHDR, CDR2 SFDVKD. The CDR3 has 16 residues. V was cut by 11 bases and J by 0 bases, with 16 bases left in between. As DNA, the CDR3 is TGTGCCATCCTAAAGCCGGGGGACTCTGGGGCCAACGTCCTGACTTTC. Translation gives CAILKPGDSGANVLTF.

This clonotype has at least ten counts. The chain combines TRBV6-1 with TRBJ2-1; 12 bases align to TRBD2. The ends lost 7 bases at V and 5 bases at J; junction bases unmatched: 6. Germline values: CDR1 MNHNS, CDR2 SASEGT. The CDR3 extends over 15 amino acids. The CDR3 here is CASIRGTSGHNEQFF. The DNA of the CDR3 is TGTGCCAGCATCAGAGGGACTAGCGGGCACAATGAGCAGTTCTTC.

This chain joins TRBV19 and TRBJ1-1; 8 positions match TRBD1. Germline V gene lookup returns CDR1 LNHDA and CDR2 SQIVND (reference sequence). V gave up 4 bases and J gave up 1 base; unmatched junction bases: 8. The CDR3 is made up of 16 amino acids. The CDR3 coding sequence is TGTGCCAGTAGTAATCCAGGGGGCGTGGGGAACACTGAAGCTTTCTTT. It yields the protein CASSNPGGVGNTEAFF. The full variable domain, with the rest looked up from reference TRBV19 and TRBJ1-1, is DGGITQSPKYLFRKEGQNVTLSCEQNLNHDAMYWYRQDPGQGLRLIYYSQIVNDFQKGDIAEGYSVSREKKESFPLTVTSAQKNPTAFYLCASSNPGGVGNTEAFFGQGTRLTVV.

With regard to this clonotype: A clone one base away is much larger, so this may be a read error. This rearrangement joins TRBV5-1 to TRBJ2-1; 7 bases fit TRBD2. Germline values: CDR1 SGHRS, CDR2 YFSETQ. The CDR3 loop spans 15 amino acids. The CDR3 reads CASSLGGEPYDEQFF. DNA of the CDR3: TGCGCCAGCAGCCTGGGGGGGGAGCCCTACGATGAGCAGTTCTTC.

V is TRBV7-2 and J is TRBJ1-6, with 7 bases that match TRBD1. The ends lost 6 bases at V and 6 bases at J; junction bases unmatched: 5. The germline V gene encodes CDR1 SGHTA and CDR2 FQGNSA. The length of the CDR3 is 14 residues. In nucleotides, the CDR3 is TGTGCCAGCAGAGGACAGGTTACTAATTCACCCCTCCACTTT. As protein: CASRGQVTNSPLHF.

Turning to this clonotype: A clone one base away is much larger, so this may be a read error. The J gene is TRBJ1-4, the V gene TRBV5-1; perhaps TRBD1 as D (5 bases). The CDR3 is 15 amino acids. V was trimmed by 7 bases and J by 8 bases, leaving 21 bases between them. The V gene's germline CDR1 is SGHRS and CDR2 YFSETQ. For the CDR3, the DNA is TGCGCCAGCTCCCAAGGGCAAGGGGCAGGGGAAAAACTGTTTTTT. Translation: CASSQGQGAGEKLFF.

This clonotype was recorded at least ten times. The gene calls are TRBV12-5 and TRBJ1-4; no reliable D call. Germline assignment: CDR1 LGHNT and CDR2 FRNRAP. V shed 6 bases and J shed 7 bases, with 6 bases lying between them. The CDR3 runs to 11 residues. Written as DNA, the CDR3 is TGTGCTAGTGGCTACGGTGAAAAACTGTTTTTT. Translation: CASGYGEKLFF.

The rearrangement joins TRBV2 to TRBJ1-2; D is perhaps TRBD1 (5 bases). Germline V gives CDR1 SNHLY, CDR2 FYNNEI. V shed 8 bases and J shed 2 bases, with 12 bases lying between them. The CDR3 extends over 13 amino acids. This chain's CDR3 is CASGDGPNYGYTF. Written as DNA, the CDR3 is TGTGCCAGCGGGGACGGTCCCAACTATGGCTACACCTTC. Full variable domain (rest looked up from reference TRBV2 and TRBJ1-2): EPEVTQTPSHQVTQMGQEVILRCVPISNHLYFYWYRQILGQKVEFLVSFYNNEISEKSEIFDDQFSVERPDGSNFTLKIRSTKLEDSAMYFCASGDGPNYGYTFGSGTRLTVV.

V is TRBV19 and J is TRBJ2-7; D is possibly TRBD2 (7 bases). The CDR3 is made up of 15 amino acids. The V gene lost 3 bases and the J gene lost 2 bases, with 14 bases spanning the gap. Germline V CDR1 and CDR2: LNHDA, SQIVND (reference sequence). For the CDR3, the DNA is TGTGCCAGTAGTATGGGAGGGGGGACAACCTACGAGCAGTACTTC. It encodes CASSMGGGTTYEQYF. Together with reference TRBV19 and TRBJ2-7, the CDR3 gives the full variable domain: DGGITQSPKYLFRKEGQNVTLSCEQNLNHDAMYWYRQDPGQGLRLIYYSQIVNDFQKGDIAEGYSVSREKKESFPLTVTSAQKNPTAFYLCASSMGGGTTYEQYFGPGTRLTVT.

The gene calls are TRBV3-1 and TRBJ2-4, with D perhaps TRBD1 (6 bases). CDR3 length equals 15 residues. V was shortened by 3 bases and J by 0 bases, with 9 bases between the two germline ends. CDR1 and CDR2 from the germline V gene are LGHDT and YNNKEL (reference sequence). The CDR3 loop reads CASSQGQLAKNIQYF. Here the CDR3 DNA reads TGTGCCAGCAGCCAGGGACAACTAGCCAAAAACATTCAGTACTTC.

This clonotype came up a few times. V and J are TRBV5-1 and TRBJ2-7; 7 nucleotides match TRBD2. The CDR3 is 14 amino acids. Germline values: CDR1 SGHRS, CDR2 YFSETQ. V was pared by 0 bases and J by 5 bases, with 5 bases of the junction left unmatched. As DNA, the CDR3 is TGCGCCAGCAGCTTGGGCGGGAGCGGCGACGAGCAGTACTTC. As protein: CASSLGGSGDEQYF.